This T cell receptor beta chain was captured in a study of CD8 T cells in ankylosing spondylitis. 5'-RACE, quantitative and with molecular barcodes, yielded the TCR beta libraries. TCRdb called the 5' RACE reads again in MiXCR, with one record for every CDR3 protein. The sample lists about 510,000 distinct CDR3 sequences; 5.3% were seen once. The study's findings and limits: Earlier work had already found some motif variants in reactive arthritis synovial fluid and blood. Seemingly distinctive of ankylosing spondylitis blood was a TCR beta motif formed by eight highly homologous variants. The clones that were linked to disease were reported to be significantly enriched in matched synovial fluid samples from ankylosing spondylitis patients. CD8+ cells made up the disease-linked clones, which were relatively rare in peripheral blood.

This CDR3 spans 15 amino acids. Germline V gene data show CDR1 as SGHRS and CDR2 as YFSETQ. Trimming left V 2 bases short and J 3 bases short, with 12 bases between. This clonotype was seen at least ten times. The antigen is undetermined. The genes are TRBV5-1 and TRBJ1-5; D perhaps matches TRBD1 (5 bases). The source is a male donor with ankylosing spondylitis. Sequencing was performed on blood, either unsorted or a sorted T cell fraction (not recorded which). The CDR3, as DNA: TGCGCCAGCAGCTTCGGGACGGAGTTCAATCAGCCCCAGCATTTT. Translating it yields CASSFGTEFNQPQHF.